Sequencing of this TCR beta chain was carried out in a study of shared clonotypes between healthy human individuals. In the authors' workflow: ImmunoSEQ only sent back junction sequences with no quality scores, so filtering was done differently. This table comes from immunoSEQ multiplex PCR, and its TCRdb copy is limited to in-frame clones, with some not included. Clone size and V and J calls were adopted from that table, with D and trimming inferred from the DNA. The top ten clones hold more than 1.5% of a sample with about 2.1 million clones, over 85% of them seen once. As defined, naive CD8 cells were CD45RO-negative and positively selected for CCR7, with terminally differentiated effector memory CD45RA+ cells excluded. Only Caucasian adults living in Nashville, Tennessee made up the donor group. This clone is a singleton in its sample. The antigen is undetermined. Notes on the study in general: Large sequencing depth failed to make sorted-subset sequencing complete, rarefaction showed. Naive subsets typically showed greater estimated richness than memory subsets.

This CDR3 has 17 amino acids. Germline CDR1 SGHVS, CDR2 FQNEAQ. V shed 3 bases, J shed 7 bases, and the junction held 7 bases outside the gene matches. The receptor comes from a man younger than 35 in good health. Some clones in this sample may be carry-over from other donors' samples. The chain joins TRBV7-8 to TRBJ2-1; 15 nucleotides align to TRBD2. The sample taken for sequencing was naive CD8+ T cells from PBMCs. The CDR3 DNA is TGTGCCAGCAGCTTGGGACTAGCGGGAGGTGATTGGAATGAGCAGTTCTTC. Translating it yields CASSLGLAGGDWNEQFF. Filled out from reference TRBV7-8 and TRBJ2-1, the complete variable domain reads GAGVSQSPRYKVAKRGQDVALRCDPISGHVSLFWYQQALGQGPEFLTYFQNEAQLDKSGLPSDRFFAERPEGSVSTLKIQRTQQEDSAVYLCASSLGLAGGDWNEQFFGPGTRLTVL.